These 10 T cell receptor beta chains were sequenced from one sample in a study of T cell responses to AZD1222 COVID-19 vaccine. Repertoires were generated with immunoSEQ multiplex PCR, while TCRdb's copy carries only in-frame clones and drops some. The data show around 130,000 clones, with roughly 87% seen just once and 4.5% to 7% held by the top ten. The source material was peripheral blood, sampled 28 days after the second AZD1222 dose. These receptors all stem from an adult who received the AZD1222 COVID-19 vaccine.

This clone was detected only once. V and J are TRBV5-1 and TRBJ1-1; maybe TRBD1 (5 bases). V shed 0 bases and J shed 3 bases, with 15 bases lying between them. CDR1 is SGHRS, CDR2 YFSETQ, per germline. CDR3 length: 16 residues. CDR3 DNA sequence: TGCGCCAGCAGCTTGGAACCTACCTTGGGGCACACTGAAGCTTTCTTT. This gives the protein CASSLEPTLGHTEAFF.

This clone was seen once. V is TRBV11-2 and J is TRBJ2-7, with 15 positions matching TRBD2. This CDR3 has 16 amino acids. CDR1 is SGHAT and CDR2 is FQNNGV in the germline V gene. J gave up 6 bases and V 5 bases, and 8 bases lay outside the gene matches. CDR3 loop: CASSPSGLAGGIEQYF. DNA for the CDR3: TGTGCCAGCAGCCCCTCGGGACTAGCGGGAGGAATCGAGCAGTACTTC.

The V and J genes are TRBV19 and TRBJ1-5; D call uncertain. Trimming removed 8 bases at V and 1 base at J, with 9 bases between. Germline V gene sequence: CDR1 LNHDA, CDR2 SQIVND (reference sequence). The CDR3 has 13 residues. The CDR3 sequence: CASSQGSNQPQHF. Written as DNA, the CDR3 is TGTGCCAGTTCACAAGGAAGCAATCAGCCCCAGCATTTT.

The chain links TRBV5-1 to TRBJ2-1; D gene uncertain. V dropped 0 bases and J dropped 11 bases, with 9 bases sitting between them. The CDR3 is made up of 12 amino acids. Germline CDR1 and CDR2: SGHRS and YFSETQ. Here the CDR3 DNA reads TGCGCCAGCAGCTTGGAAGCCCCTAAGCAGTTCTTC. Its translation: CASSLEAPKQFF.

The genes are TRBV3-1 (or the pseudogene TRBV3-2) and TRBJ1-1; D call uncertain. The CDR3 runs 15 residues. Trimming shortened V by 4 bases and J by 0 bases, and 12 bases separated the two germline ends. CDR1 and CDR2 from the germline V gene are LGHDT and YNNKEL (reference sequence). The DNA of the CDR3 is TGTGCCAGCAGCCTCCCCGGGGAACTGAACACTGAAGCTTTCTTT. Encoded protein: CASSLPGELNTEAFF.

V gene TRBV19 combines with J gene TRBJ1-5; D gene uncertain. Trimming pared 1 base from V and 1 base from J, leaving 14 bases between. There are 17 residues in the CDR3. Per germline, CDR1 LNHDA and CDR2 SQIVND (reference sequence). CDR3: CASSIVRGFESNQPQHF. CDR3 bases: TGTGCCAGTAGTATAGTTCGCGGTTTTGAGAGCAATCAGCCCCAGCATTTT.

The J gene is TRBJ2-1, the V gene TRBV5-1, with no clear D. The CDR3 is 16 residues long. Germline CDR1 and CDR2: SGHRS and YFSETQ. Trimming cost V 1 base and J 4 bases, with 15 bases left between them. Written as DNA, the CDR3 is TGCGCCAGCAGCTTGTATACAGATTTCGCTTACAATGAGCAGTTCTTC. Its translation: CASSLYTDFAYNEQFF.

The chain links TRBV24-1 to TRBJ1-5; 8 bases match TRBD1. The CDR3 totals 17 residues. Germline values: CDR1 KGHDR, CDR2 SFDVKD. V lost 2 bases, J lost 2 bases, and 7 bases stayed unmatched. In DNA form, the CDR3 reads TGTGCCACCAGTGATTGTGACAGGGGCGATTGCAATCAGCCCCAGCATTTT. It yields the protein CATSDCDRGDCNQPQHF.

The rearrangement joins TRBV30 to TRBJ1-5; D ambiguous. The CDR3 loop spans 14 amino acids. Germline assignment: CDR1 GTSNPN and CDR2 SVGIG (reference sequence). V was shortened by 2 bases and J by 0 bases, with 8 bases between the two germline ends. In DNA, the CDR3 is TGTGCCTGGAGTACGGGGAATAGCAATCAGCCCCAGCATTTT. Translating it yields CAWSTGNSNQPQHF.

This clone has a single count. The chain uses TRBV7-3 and TRBJ2-1; D not resolved. Trimming stripped 4 bases from V and 0 bases from J, with 10 bases between. In germline, CDR1 is SGHTA, CDR2 FQGTGA. The CDR3 contains 15 residues. The CDR3 loop is CASSYDVSSYNEQFF. In nucleotides, the CDR3 is TGTGCCAGCAGCTACGACGTGAGCTCCTACAATGAGCAGTTCTTC.